This is a list of T cell receptor beta chains from one sample in a study of cytomegalovirus exposure and HLA in healthy donors. Here immunoSEQ multiplex PCR was the method, and the copy in TCRdb shows in-frame clones only, minus some. The sample lists about 190,000 clones, 86% occurring once. The sample consisted of PBMCs. The receptors derive from a woman under 30 in good health and CMV-seronegative. CDR3s include the opening cysteine and the closing phenylalanine or tryptophan. A D gene is named only where the DNA matches it firmly. Some rows mark clone size as missing; the rest say once, few, many or name a class of expanded clone.

d_call j_call clone_size v_call cdr3_nt cdr3_aa
TRBD1 TRBJ2-1 once TRBV9 TGTGCCAGCAGCGTCGACAGGGGGCAAGAGGGTGAGCAGTTCTTC CASSVDRGQEGEQFF
TRBD2 TRBJ2-1 NA TRBV12-5 TGTGCTAGTGGCCAAGGGAGGGGCGGATACAATGAGCAGTTCTTC CASGQGRGGYNEQFF
NA TRBJ1-1 once TRBV15 TGTGCCACCAGCAGGCACAGGGATGATCGGACTGAAGCTTTCTTT CATSRHRDDRTEAFF
NA TRBJ1-2 NA TRBV9 TGTGCCAGCAGCGTAGACTGGGGCGGCTATGGCTACACCTTC CASSVDWGGYGYTF
TRBD1 TRBJ1-6 NA TRBV6-5 TGTGCCAGCAGTACTGGGACAGACAATTCACCCCTCCACTTT CASSTGTDNSPLHF
NA TRBJ2-5 NA TRBV18 TGTGCCAGCTCACCACCCGGAAGGGGCGATGAGACCCAGTACTTC CASSPPGRGDETQYF
NA TRBJ2-1 NA TRBV7-3 TGTGCCAGCAGCTTACAGGGGGGCTACAATGAGCAGTTCTTC CASSLQGGYNEQFF
NA TRBJ1-2 NA TRBV5-1 TGCGCCAGCAGCAATCCAGCGATCTATGGCTACACCTTC CASSNPAIYGYTF
NA TRBJ1-2 NA TRBV2 TGTGCCAGCAGTGAAGCGGGAAGGGGGAACTATGGCTACACCTTC CASSEAGRGNYGYTF
NA TRBJ2-3 NA TRBV10-2 TGCGCCAGCAGTGGGCAGCGGGATACGCAGTATTTT CASSGQRDTQYF
TRBD2 TRBJ2-3 NA TRBV14 TGTGCCAGCAGCCAAGACCATCAGGCGGGAGAGTATACGCAGTATTTT CASSQDHQAGEYTQYF
NA TRBJ1-2 once TRBV28 TGTGCCAGCAGTTTAGGTCAGGGGATCAATTATGGCTACACCTTC CASSLGQGINYGYTF
NA TRBJ2-4 NA TRBV5-6 TGTGCCAGCAGCTTGCATCGGACACGTATGTGGGAAAACATTCAGTACTTC CASSLHRTRMWENIQYF
NA TRBJ1-4 NA TRBV11-2 TGTGCCAGCAGCTTGGGCGGGGGAACTAATGAAAAACTGTTTTTT CASSLGGGTNEKLFF
NA TRBJ1-4 NA TRBV11-1 TGTGCCAGCAGCTTAGGCCCCGGGAGCTATTATGAAAAACTGTTTTTT CASSLGPGSYYEKLFF
NA TRBJ2-7 NA TRBV25-1 TGTGCCAGCAGTACCCACCCGGCCTACGAGCAGTACTTC CASSTHPAYEQYF
NA TRBJ2-1 NA TRBV9 TGTGCCAGCAGCAGTAGGGGGGCTAGCGGAAAGGGAAAATCCTACAATGAGCAGTTCTTC CASSSRGASGKGKSYNEQFF
NA TRBJ1-1 NA TRBV7-3 TGTGCCAGCAGCTTAGAGCAGGGCGCTGAAGCTTTCTTT CASSLEQGAEAFF
NA TRBJ1-2 once TRBV10-3 TGTGCCTCGGGAGCACAGTCCTATGGCTACACCTTC CASGAQSYGYTF
NA TRBJ1-3 few TRBV10-2 TGCGCCAGCAGTGTGACAGATGGCTCTGGAAACACCATATATTTT CASSVTDGSGNTIYF
NA TRBJ1-6 NA TRBV19 TGTGCCGCTACAGACGGCTCCTATAATTCACCCCTCCACTTT CAATDGSYNSPLHF
TRBD2 TRBJ2-3 NA TRBV7-6 TGTGCCAGCAGCCAGGGACTAGCGGGGAGTAGCACAGATACGCAGTATTTT CASSQGLAGSSTDTQYF
NA TRBJ1-1 once TRBV6-5 TGTGCCAGCTTTCAGGAGGCTTTCACTGAAGCTTTCTTT CASFQEAFTEAFF
TRBD2 TRBJ2-1 once TRBV10-3 TGTGCCATCAGTGACCTAGCGGGAGAGCGATCCTACAATGAGCAGTTCTTC CAISDLAGERSYNEQFF
NA TRBJ2-7 NA TRBV28 TGTGCCAGCAGCCAGAGGACAGCAGAACCCCACGAGCAGTACTTC CASSQRTAEPHEQYF
TRBD1 TRBJ1-2 few TRBV19 TGTGCCGCCTCGACAGGGGGCGCCTTTGGCTACACCTTC CAASTGGAFGYTF
TRBD1 TRBJ1-3 once TRBV6-6 TGTGCCAGCAGTTACGGGACAGGGGGCTTTGGAAACACCATATATTTT CASSYGTGGFGNTIYF
TRBD2 TRBJ2-7 NA TRBV27 TGTGCCACCCGACGACTAGCGGGAGTGGGTGAGCAGTACTTC CATRRLAGVGEQYF
NA TRBJ1-2 NA TRBV6-4 TGTGCCAGCAGTGACTCGGCCCTGCAGGGAACCCGCAATGGCTACACCTTC CASSDSALQGTRNGYTF
TRBD1 TRBJ1-5 NA TRBV5-6 TGTGCCAGCAGCTTGACAGGGGGCTTTGGTAGTCAGCCCCAGCATTTT CASSLTGGFGSQPQHF
NA TRBJ2-5 NA TRBV10-1 TGCGCCAGCAGTGGCTATATCCAAGAGACCCAGTACTTC CASSGYIQETQYF
NA TRBJ2-5 NA TRBV7-8 TGTGCCAGCAGCTTAGCGGGGGCTCATGAGACCCAGTACTTC CASSLAGAHETQYF
NA TRBJ1-4 NA TRBV10-3 TGTGCCATCAGTCGGGGGGCTAATGAAAAACTGTTTTTT CAISRGANEKLFF